Listed below are T cell receptor beta chains from one sample, sequenced in a study of blood T cell repertoires in COVID-19. Assay: immunoSEQ multiplex PCR; the TCRdb copy retains only in-frame clones and omits some. The data show about 75,000 clones, roughly 90% seen once. The material sequenced was peripheral blood. The receptors originated from a human donor in a cohort sampled during active COVID-19. CDR3s include the opening cysteine and the closing phenylalanine or tryptophan. Fields, in order: clone size, J gene, V gene, D gene, CDR3 protein, CDR3 DNA. A D gene is named only where the DNA matches it firmly. Size tells how often a clone was seen (once, few, many) or the class of an expanded clone, and some rows leave it out.

>NA|TRBJ2-3|TRBV5-1|TRBD2
CASSTGRGGEDTQYF
TGCGCCAGCAGCACGGGGCGGGGGGGCGAAGATACGCAGTATTTT
>once|TRBJ2-7|TRBV6-5|NA
CASSWGPTSDEQYF
TGTGCCAGCAGTTGGGGGCCCACCTCGGACGAGCAGTACTTC
>NA|TRBJ2-5|TRBV12-1|NA
CASSFVEPQETQYF
TGTGCCAGCAGCTTTGTAGAGCCCCAAGAGACCCAGTACTTC
>NA|TRBJ2-2|TRBV6-2/TRBV6-3|TRBD2
CASSHPASGATGELFF
TGTGCCAGCAGTCACCCAGCTAGCGGGGCCACCGGGGAGCTGTTTTTT
>NA|TRBJ2-2|TRBV4-3|NA
CASSPHTGSNTGELFF
TGCGCCAGCAGCCCTCACACGGGGTCCAACACCGGGGAGCTGTTTTTT
>NA|TRBJ2-5|TRBV11-3|TRBD2
CASSSGGEETQYF
TGTGCCAGCAGCTCGGGGGGGGAGGAGACCCAGTACTTC
>NA|TRBJ1-1|TRBV6-5|NA
CASRDPIAAAFF
TGTGCCAGCAGAGACCCCATCGCAGCGGCTTTCTTT
>NA|TRBJ1-4|TRBV18|TRBD1
CASSSRDRATNEKLFF
TGTGCCAGCTCATCACGGGACAGGGCAACTAATGAAAAACTGTTTTTT
>NA|TRBJ2-2|TRBV7-2|TRBD1
CASRWDRVNTGELFF
TGTGCCAGCAGGTGGGACAGGGTGAACACCGGGGAGCTGTTTTTT
>NA|TRBJ1-6|TRBV19|TRBD1
CASSISTGGQFNSPLHF
TGTGCCAGTAGTATTAGTACAGGGGGGCAATTCAATTCACCCCTCCACTTT
>NA|TRBJ1-4|TRBV27|TRBD1
CASSPNPGQGIATNEKLFF
TGTGCCAGCAGCCCCAACCCGGGACAGGGGATAGCAACTAATGAAAAACTGTTTTTT
>few|TRBJ2-1|TRBV5-1|TRBD2
CASSRRRGLAGGYEQFF
TGCGCCAGCAGCCGCCGTCGGGGACTAGCGGGAGGATATGAGCAGTTCTTC
>once|TRBJ1-2|TRBV20-1|NA
CSVFVLYGYTF
TGCAGTGTCTTTGTCCTATATGGCTACACCTTC
>few|TRBJ1-6|TRBV5-1|NA
CASSLDDRGASPLHF
TGCGCCAGCAGCTTGGACGATCGCGGGGCTTCACCCCTCCACTTT
>NA|TRBJ1-5|TRBV28|TRBD1
CATDDPGGRSFYSNQPQHF
TGTGCCACCGATGACCCAGGGGGACGCAGTTTTTATAGCAATCAGCCCCAGCATTTT
>NA|TRBJ2-5|TRBV28|NA
CASLGGWSETQYF
TGTGCCAGCCTGGGGGGATGGTCAGAGACCCAGTACTTC
>NA|TRBJ1-4|TRBV9|TRBD1
CASSGGTGGGEKLFF
TGTGCCAGCAGCGGCGGGACAGGGGGAGGTGAAAAACTGTTTTTT
>NA|TRBJ2-7|TRBV24-1|NA
CATYRASYEQYF
TGTGCCACGTACAGGGCTTCCTACGAGCAGTACTTC
>once|TRBJ2-1|TRBV18|NA
CASSPQRDEQFF
TGTGCCAGCTCACCACAACGAGATGAGCAGTTCTTC
>once|TRBJ1-2|TRBV5-4|NA
CASSRGIVTNYGYTF
TGTGCCAGCAGCCGCGGAATAGTAACTAACTATGGCTACACCTTC
>NA|TRBJ2-3|TRBV7-2|NA
CASSLGVGRGSTDTQYF
TGTGCCAGCAGCTTAGGAGTTGGACGGGGGAGCACAGATACGCAGTATTTT
>NA|TRBJ1-2|TRBV7-2|NA
CASSSALGGGGTYGYTF
TGTGCCAGCAGCTCCGCCCTAGGGGGGGGCGGTACGTATGGCTACACCTTC
>NA|TRBJ2-2|TRBV7-8|TRBD1
CASSRDRVHTGELFF
TGTGCCAGCAGTAGGGACAGGGTGCACACCGGGGAGCTGTTTTTT
>once|TRBJ1-2|TRBV6-2/TRBV6-3|NA
CASSAGAGFVYGYTF
TGTGCCAGCAGTGCCGGCGCAGGGTTCGTCTATGGCTACACCTTC
>NA|TRBJ2-1|TRBV9|TRBD2
CASSSIKGIAGNNEQFF
TGTGCCAGCAGCTCAATTAAGGGGATAGCGGGAAACAATGAGCAGTTCTTC
>NA|TRBJ2-5|TRBV5-1|TRBD1
CASSVTGPETQYF
TGCGCCAGCAGCGTGACAGGGCCCGAGACCCAGTACTTC
>NA|TRBJ2-2|TRBV6-2/TRBV6-3|NA
CASSLTAISTGELFF
TGTGCCAGCAGTTTGACTGCAATTAGCACCGGGGAGCTGTTTTTT